This T cell receptor (beta chain) was obtained from a study of blood T cells in healthy people across ages. General observations from the study: With age, beta diversity per million T cells declined roughly linearly, significantly by around 43.

Then a second PCR, running about 6 to 11 cycles, was carried out with a sample-barcoded 5' primer and a J-beta primer mix. TCRdb redid the calling of the 5' RACE reads with MiXCR, one entry per CDR3 protein. The sample carries 780,000 or so distinct CDR3 sequences, roughly 56% recorded once. This clonotype has more than one count but fewer than ten. Its antigen is not known. Every donor provided around 9.5 milliliters of peripheral blood. The CDR3 is made up of 15 amino acids. Germline lookup yields CDR1 MGHDK and CDR2 SYGVNS. Trimming removed 5 bases at V and 7 bases at J, with 17 bases between. Sequencing was carried out using blood. The V gene is TRBV25-1, the J gene TRBJ2-2, with D maybe TRBD2 (7 bases). This receptor was taken from a man in his forties in good health. The CDR3 here is CASSYGGRSGGELFF. The DNA for the CDR3 is TGTGCCAGCAGTTACGGGGGGCGAAGCGGCGGGGAGCTGTTTTTT.